One sample yielded the 7 T cell receptor beta chains listed below, sequenced in a study of cytomegalovirus exposure and HLA in healthy donors (dated by TCRdb to the late 2010s). The library was produced with the immunoSEQ multiplex PCR assay. A mixture of 60 forward primers for TCR Vbeta segments and 13 reverse primers for TCR Jbeta segments was used in the multiplex PCR. TCRdb took over this immuneACCESS table, retaining in-frame rearrangements with V and J assigned. Such tables are incomplete; in checked studies, under half of the missing clones stem from an unresolved V gene, and the remainder is unexplained. The sample contains roughly 150,000 clones, 75% to 80% of them found a single time. Together, the top ten hold about 4% of the sample. Material: PBMCs. Receptors originate from a male donor in good health and CMV-seronegative.

CDR3 bases: TGTGCTACCTCTAGCGGGAGGGCCTACGAGCAGTACTTC. It encodes CATSSGRAYEQYF. The chain couples TRBV12-5 to TRBJ2-7, with TRBD2 identical over 12 bases. CDR3 size: 13 residues. CDR1 and CDR2 from the germline V gene are LGHNT and FRNRAP. V lost 10 bases, J lost 2 bases, and 3 bases stayed unmatched.

The J gene is TRBJ1-2, the V gene TRBV19; 8 positions agree with TRBD1. CDR3 length: 13 residues. Trimming took 5 bases from V and 7 from J; bases not matched to a gene: 6. In germline, CDR1 is LNHDA, CDR2 SQIVND (reference sequence). The CDR3 region is CASSGQGGGGYTF. CDR3 sequence (DNA): TGTGCCAGTAGTGGACAGGGAGGTGGTGGCTACACCTTC.

The gene calls are TRBV27 and TRBJ1-1, with 9 bases lining up with TRBD1. The J segment lost 1 base and the V segment lost 6 bases, leaving 6 bases of the junction unmatched. CDR3 size: 15 residues. From germline, CDR1 is MNHEY and CDR2 SMNVEV (reference sequence). The chain's CDR3 is CASSYRGLRNTEAFF. For the CDR3, the DNA is TGTGCCAGCAGCTACAGGGGGCTTCGGAACACTGAAGCTTTCTTT.

This sequence joins TRBV14 and TRBJ2-7; no reliable D call. Germline CDR1 reads SGHDN; CDR2 reads FVKESK. The V gene lost 3 bases and the J gene lost 3 bases, with 15 bases spanning the gap. CDR3 length equals 15 residues. The DNA for the CDR3 is TGTGCCAGCAGCCACGACGGCAACAGCTTCTACGAGCAGTACTTC. As protein: CASSHDGNSFYEQYF. Full variable domain (rest looked up from reference TRBV14 and TRBJ2-7): EAGVTQFPSHSVIEKGQTVTLRCDPISGHDNLYWYRRVMGKEIKFLLHFVKESKQDESGMPNNRFLAERTGGTYSTLKVQPAELEDSGVYFCASSHDGNSFYEQYFGPGTRLTVT.

This clone was found a few times. At the DNA level, this CDR3 is encoded by other sequences in the same sample as well. The V and J genes are TRBV18 and TRBJ2-7; 13 bases line up with TRBD2. This CDR3 comprises 15 residues. J was trimmed by 5 bases and V by 2 bases; bases with no gene match: 3. Germline values: CDR1 KGHSH, CDR2 LQKENI. CDR3 loop: CASSPRTSGGHEQYF. The CDR3, as DNA: TGTGCCAGCTCACCAAGGACTAGCGGGGGACACGAGCAGTACTTC.

The V and J genes are TRBV19 and TRBJ2-1; 8 nucleotides align to TRBD1. J lost 3 bases, V lost 5 bases, and 3 bases had no gene match. The CDR3 length is 14 residues. Germline CDR1 reads LNHDA; CDR2 reads SQIVND (reference sequence). The CDR3 region is CASSLQGDYNEQFF. In DNA, the CDR3 is TGTGCCAGTAGTTTACAGGGGGACTACAATGAGCAGTTCTTC. Supplemented by reference TRBV19 and TRBJ2-1, the full variable domain reads DGGITQSPKYLFRKEGQNVTLSCEQNLNHDAMYWYRQDPGQGLRLIYYSQIVNDFQKGDIAEGYSVSREKKESFPLTVTSAQKNPTAFYLCASSLQGDYNEQFFGPGTRLTVL.

This clone appeared a few times. The rearrangement links TRBV4-3 to TRBJ2-7; D is ambiguous. Between the trimmed V and J ends, which lost 0 bases and 2 bases, there was a span of 8 bases. This CDR3 has 14 residues. Looked up from germline, CDR1 is LGHNA and CDR2 is YSLEER. CDR3 nucleotide sequence: TGCGCCAGCAGCCAAGAACCACAGCCCTACGAGCAGTACTTC. It yields the protein CASSQEPQPYEQYF.